Below are 10 T cell receptor beta chains sequenced from a single sample in a study of identical twins. TCRdb redid the calling of the 5' RACE reads with MiXCR, one entry per CDR3 protein. In the table there are around 280,000 distinct CDR3 sequences, under 9% of which are singletons. This sample also belongs to another study, concerning yellow fever vaccine responses in identical twins.

The sequencing input was memory (CD45RO+) T cells sorted from blood. The receptors derive from a woman between 18 and 29 years old in good health.

Written as DNA, the CDR3 is TGTGCCAGCAGCTTAGAAACGCGTGGGACTGAAGCTTTCTTT. Translated: CASSLETRGTEAFF. This chain links TRBV11-2 with TRBJ1-1, with D hard to call. Germline V gives CDR1 SGHAT, CDR2 FQNNGV. Trimming removed 0 bases at V and 5 bases at J, with 10 bases between. This CDR3 region has 14 residues. The whole variable domain, remainder taken from reference TRBV11-2 and TRBJ1-1, is EAGVAQSPRYKIIEKRQSVAFWCNPISGHATLYWYQQILGQGPKLLIQFQNNGVVDDSQLPKDRFSAERLKGVDSTLKIQPAKLEDSAVYLCASSLETRGTEAFFGQGTRLTVV.

This clonotype was counted only a few times. The genes are TRBV7-9 and TRBJ2-7; D might be TRBD1 or TRBD2, each matching 5 bases. Deletions cut 5 bases from V and 2 bases from J, with 10 bases between. The CDR3 extends over 13 amino acids. Germline CDR1 and CDR2: SEHNR and FQNEAQ (reference sequence). The CDR3 is CASSGDGPYEQYV. CDR3 bases: TGTGCCAGCAGCGGGGACGGACCCTACGAGCAGTACGTC.

The chain recombines TRBV4-1 with TRBJ1-1; no clear D. With 1 base removed from V and 6 bases from J, the gap between germline ends came to 12 bases. CDR3 length: 14 amino acids. Germline V gives CDR1 MGHRA, CDR2 YSYEKL. CDR3 DNA: TGCGCCAGCAGCCAAGTGGGTAGAAATTCTGAAGCTTTCTTT. Translation gives CASSQVGRNSEAFF.

V and J are TRBV18 and TRBJ1-2; maybe TRBD1 (5 bases). V lost 3 bases and J 8 bases, leaving 19 bases between the germline ends. From germline, CDR1 is KGHSH and CDR2 LQKENI. This CDR3 comprises 15 residues. CDR3 in DNA: TGTGCCAGCTCACCTCTCTCGGGGCCCCAAGAAGGCTACACCTTC. It specifies CASSPLSGPQEGYTF.

There are many counts of this clonotype. The chain employs TRBV7-6 and TRBJ1-2, with D maybe TRBD1 (6 bases). Trimming left V 5 bases short and J 6 bases short, with 13 bases between. CDR3 size: 13 residues. Germline V gives CDR1 SGHVS, CDR2 FNYEAQ. DNA of the CDR3: TGTGCCAGCAGCCAACAGGGAGGGAATGGCTACACCTTC. Amino acid sequence: CASSQQGGNGYTF.

The gene calls are TRBV24-1 and TRBJ2-3, with TRBD1 matching 10 bases. Looked up from germline, CDR1 is KGHDR and CDR2 is SFDVKD. The V gene end was trimmed by 2 bases and the J gene end by 2 bases; junction bases not matched to a gene: 3. The CDR3 is 16 amino acids. CDR3 in DNA: TGTGCCACCAGTGATTGGGGACAGGGGTACACAGATACGCAGTATTTT. Its protein is CATSDWGQGYTDTQYF.

CDR3 DNA sequence: TGCAGTGCTAGAGGTGGCAGTGGGCAGGGGACTAAACAAGAGACCCAGTACTTC. Protein: CSARGGSGQGTKQETQYF. This chain links TRBV20-1 with TRBJ2-5; weak D call: TRBD2 (7 bases). V was clipped by 1 base and J by 2 bases, with 23 bases between them. Germline V CDR1 and CDR2: DFQATT, SNEGSKA (reference sequence). CDR3 size: 18 residues.

The V gene is TRBV6-2 or TRBV6-3, the J gene TRBJ2-3; TRBD2 matches 9 bases. CDR1 MNHEY and CDR2 SVGEGT come from the germline V gene. The CDR3 is 16 residues long. In nucleotides, the CDR3 is TGTACGGCGTCAACCCCTAGCGGGGTTAGCACAGATACGCAGTATTTT. Its protein is CTASTPSGVSTDTQYF.

Ten or more counts support this clonotype. The CDR3 DNA follows: TGTGCCAGCAGCCAAGAAACAGGGGGCTTCGCTTTCTTT. As protein: CASSQETGGFAFF. The V call is TRBV3-1, the J call TRBJ1-1; TRBD1 agrees at 9 bases. CDR1 is LGHDT, CDR2 YNNKEL, per germline (reference sequence). The CDR3 spans 13 residues. Trimming removed 0 bases from V and 11 bases from J; junction bases left unmatched: 4. Variable domain in full (rest from reference TRBV3-1 and TRBJ1-1): DTAVSQTPKYLVTQMGNDKSIKCEQNLGHDTMYWYKQDSKKFLKIMFSYNNKELIINETVPNRFSPKSPDKAHLNLHINSLELGDSAVYFCASSQETGGFAFFGQGTRLTVV.

The sample holds many counts of this clonotype. V is TRBV5-1 and J is TRBJ2-1; 8 nucleotides line up with TRBD2. After removal of 6 bases from V and 0 bases from J, the junction contained 5 bases not matched to a gene. This CDR3 has 15 residues. Germline CDR1 SGHRS, CDR2 YFSETQ. The CDR3 nucleotides are TGCGCCAGCACCACGGGGGGGGGCTCCTACAATGAGCAGTTCTTC. This sequence encodes CASTTGGGSYNEQFF.